This T cell receptor (beta chain) derives from a study of beta chain features in type 1 diabetes. Study-wide background: There was similarity between patients and healthy donors in age, gender and cell yields.

The CDR3 covers 10 residues. Germline V gene lookup returns CDR1 GTSNPN and CDR2 SVGIG (reference sequence). V lost 5 bases and J 5 bases, leaving 4 bases between the germline ends. Whole-study findings and limits: Type 1 diabetes patients had TCRB CDR3s that were shorter (moderately but significantly so) in all four CD4+ subsets. Naive, central memory and Treg TCRB repertoires seemed to resemble each other more closely in patients than they did in healthy donors. VDJ junctions sequenced from type 1 diabetes patients showed fewer insertions and more deletions.

Every single donor gave one heparinised blood draw, and these averaged approximately 100 mL. The authors reverse transcribed all of the isolated RNA, so sequencing captured expressed TCRB transcripts. Profiled with immunoSEQ multiplex PCR; TCRdb holds only in-frame clones, not every one. The sample holds some 660,000 clones; over 12% are singletons and the top ten take roughly 0.04%. A word on this clone: Antigen: not known.

Specimen: naive CD4+ T cells from blood. The sequence derives from a man aged 18 to 35 with type 1 diabetes. The chain carries TRBV30 and TRBJ2-1; no firm D call. CDR3 DNA sequence: TGTGCCTGGGGACACAATGAGCAGTTCTTC. Translated: CAWGHNEQFF.